This TCR beta chain was sequenced for a study of blood T cell repertoires in COVID-19. Whole-study context: From T cells, B-cell-depleted T cells, or PBMCs came the material, which was cDNA or gDNA.

In the source study's methods: Quantification of nucleated cells was approximated via reference gene primer amplification. Method: immunoSEQ multiplex PCR; TCRdb's copy keeps in-frame clones and lacks some. Clone size and the V and J calls come from that table; the DNA yielded D and trimming. This table has fewer than 500,000 clones, around 84% appearing once. V lost 4 bases, J lost 2 bases, and 15 bases lay in between. Germline V gene sequence: CDR1 MGHRA, CDR2 YSYEKL. The CDR3 loop spans 16 amino acids. The V and J genes are TRBV4-1 and TRBJ1-5; maybe TRBD1 (6 bases). The clonotype originates from a human donor with acute or convalescent COVID-19. The donor label of this sample is uncertain. Sequencing used peripheral blood. CDR3 amino acids: CASSLGTGFGNQPQHF. DNA of the CDR3: TGCGCCAGCAGCCTCGGAACAGGGTTCGGCAATCAGCCCCAGCATTTT.